The 21 T cell receptor beta chains listed next were all sequenced from one sample in a study of blood T cells in healthy people across ages. A J-beta primer mix and a sample-barcoded 5' primer were used in a second PCR of about 7 to 12 cycles. Each CDR3 protein gets one entry after TCRdb re-called the 5' RACE reads with MiXCR. The profile shows about 800,000 distinct CDR3 sequences, approximately 25% of them singletons. This sample also belongs to another study, concerning T cells of mothers and their children.

Source material: blood. These receptors originate from a boy between 10 and 17 years old in good health.

The chain has TRBV20-1 and TRBJ2-5, with TRBD2 matching over 8 bases. The tail of the sequence fits TRBJ2-7 better, so the J call may be wrong. The length of the CDR3 is 15 residues. Germline CDR1 and CDR2: DFQATT and SNEGSKA (reference sequence). The CDR3 reads CSARDVGTSHYEQYF. CDR3 nucleotide sequence: TGCAGTGCTAGAGATGTAGGGACTAGTCACTACGAGCAGTACTTC.

V usage is TRBV20-1 and J usage is TRBJ2-2; weak D call: TRBD1 (6 bases). Germline-derived CDR1 and CDR2 are DFQATT and SNEGSKA (reference sequence). V was trimmed by 5 bases and J by 1 base, leaving 11 bases between them. The CDR3 runs to 14 residues. CDR3 DNA sequence: TGCAGTGCTCCCCAGACAGGGAACACCGGGGAGCTGTTTTTT. Amino acids: CSAPQTGNTGELFF.

In its sample, this clonotype was seen a few times. The V call is TRBV3-1, the J call TRBJ2-3, with D perhaps matching TRBD1 or TRBD2 (6 bases each). Per germline, CDR1 LGHDT and CDR2 YNNKEL (reference sequence). Between the trimmed V and J ends, which lost 0 bases and 10 bases, there was a span of 14 bases. The CDR3 is 14 amino acids. CDR3 nucleotides: TGTGCCAGCAGCCAAGATCTAGGGGGGCGAGCGCAGTATTTT. Its translation is CASSQDLGGRAQYF.

The DNA for the CDR3 is TGTGCCAGCAGTCTCCGGGACAGGGGAAGGGAGGCTTTCTTT. Encoded protein: CASSLRDRGREAFF. V and J are TRBV6-5 and TRBJ1-1; 10 bases are shared with TRBD1. The CDR3 is made up of 14 amino acids. CDR1 and CDR2 (germline): MNHEY, SVGAGI. J gave up 11 bases and V 5 bases, and 11 bases lay outside the gene matches.

There are a few counts of this clonotype. V and J are TRBV7-2 and TRBJ2-4; D possibly corresponds to TRBD2 (5 bases). This CDR3 is built from 16 residues. V shed 1 base and J shed 0 bases, with 10 bases lying between them. Germline loops: CDR1 SGHTA, CDR2 FQGNSA. CDR3 nucleotides: TGTGCCAGCAGCTTAGTAGGCGCGGGAGCCAAAAACATTCAGTACTTC. Amino acids: CASSLVGAGAKNIQYF.

This clonotype was counted between two and nine times. The V call is TRBV29-1, the J call TRBJ2-1; possibly TRBD2 for D (6 bases). Germline CDR1 reads SQVTM; CDR2 reads ANQGSEA. The V end was cut by 7 bases, the J end by 3 bases, with 16 bases between. The CDR3 totals 14 residues. CDR3 sequence (DNA): TGCAGCGCCCTTGCGGGCGGGAACTACAATGAGCAGTTCTTC. As protein: CSALAGGNYNEQFF.

This clonotype has only a few counts. The junction departs from the called germline gene at one end, perhaps through a read error. This chain's CDR3 is CVSSLGGRRSYNEQFF. The DNA for the CDR3 is TGCGTCAGCAGCTTGGGTGGGAGGAGGTCCTACAATGAGCAGTTCTTC. The chain combines TRBV5-1 with TRBJ2-1, with D perhaps matching TRBD2 (6 bases). There are 16 residues in the CDR3. Per the germline V gene, CDR1 is SGHRS and CDR2 is YFSETQ.

This clonotype was picked up many times. This rearrangement joins TRBV15 to TRBJ2-1; 7 bases are shared with TRBD2. V shed 1 base, J shed 4 bases, and the junction held 10 bases outside the gene matches. Germline CDR1 and CDR2: LNHNV and YYDKDF (reference sequence). CDR3 length equals 17 residues. CDR3 in amino acids: CATSRVAAGVGYNEQFF. The CDR3 DNA follows: TGTGCCACCAGCAGAGTAGCGGCGGGAGTGGGTTACAATGAGCAGTTCTTC.

This clonotype has more than one count but fewer than ten. CDR3 sequence (DNA): TGTGCCAGCAGGGACCCACAGGGTTTAGAGACCCAGTACTTC. Encoded protein: CASRDPQGLETQYF. V is TRBV2 and J is TRBJ2-5, with D possibly matching TRBD1 (6 bases). Trimming removed 6 bases from V and 4 bases from J, with 15 bases in between. Germline V lookup: CDR1 SNHLY, CDR2 FYNNEI. The CDR3 loop spans 14 amino acids.

The chain couples TRBV12-3 or TRBV12-4 to TRBJ2-5, with TRBD2 matching over 10 bases. The CDR3 is 17 residues long. The ends lost 6 bases at V and 1 base at J; junction bases unmatched: 11. CDR3 residues: CASSVSWASGGQETQYF. DNA of the CDR3: TGTGCCAGCAGCGTCTCTTGGGCTAGCGGGGGCCAAGAGACCCAGTACTTC.

This clonotype was detected a few times. The chain uses TRBV7-3 and TRBJ2-1, with 7 bases that match TRBD1. This CDR3 has 16 amino acids. Germline assignment: CDR1 SGHTA and CDR2 FQGTGA. V was pared by 0 bases and J by 5 bases, with 7 bases of the junction left unmatched. CDR3 residues: CASSLTLGTANNEQFF. The DNA of the CDR3 is TGTGCCAGCAGCTTAACGTTGGGGACAGCGAACAATGAGCAGTTCTTC.

Many counts were recorded for this clonotype. CDR3 nucleotide sequence: TGTGCCAGCAGCTTAAATGCCGGACAGGGGACCTATGGCTACACCTTC. This encodes CASSLNAGQGTYGYTF. The chain has TRBV7-2 and TRBJ1-2; TRBD1 matches 9 bases. Germline-derived CDR1 and CDR2 are SGHTA and FQGNSA. The CDR3 has 16 residues. Unmatched junction bases numbered 8, after V lost 2 bases and J lost 4 bases.

The chain employs TRBV29-1 and TRBJ2-7, with TRBD2 identical over 9 bases. Germline V lookup: CDR1 SQVTM, CDR2 ANQGSEA. The V and J ends lost 4 bases and 7 bases, in that order; junction bases with no gene match: 5. The CDR3 extends over 12 amino acids. The CDR3 coding sequence is TGCAGCGTTGTAGCGGGAGCGGGAGAGCAGTACTTC. Translation: CSVVAGAGEQYF.

In this sample, this clonotype turned up many times. The CDR3 bases are TGCAGCGTTGGCGGAAGAGGAGAGACCCAGTACTTC. Residues: CSVGGRGETQYF. The chain uses TRBV29-1 and TRBJ2-5; D call uncertain. V was shortened by 4 bases and J by 4 bases, with 10 bases between the two germline ends. Germline CDR1 SQVTM, CDR2 ANQGSEA. The CDR3 has 12 amino acids.

The CDR3 protein is CASSHQGANEQFF. In DNA form, the CDR3 reads TGCGCCAGCAGCCACCAAGGGGCGAATGAGCAGTTCTTC. V is TRBV4-1 and J is TRBJ2-1; D may be TRBD1 (5 bases). The CDR3 covers 13 residues. The ends were cut back, 3 bases at V and 7 bases at J, with 10 bases in the middle. In germline, CDR1 is MGHRA, CDR2 YSYEKL.

The chain combines TRBV2 with TRBJ2-1; 9 bases line up with TRBD2. The CDR3 sequence is 16 residues long. Germline values: CDR1 SNHLY, CDR2 FYNNEI. J lost 0 bases, V lost 7 bases, and 7 bases had no gene match. The DNA for the CDR3 is TGTGCCAGCATGAGGACTAGCGCTAGCTCCTACAATGAGCAGTTCTTC. Residues: CASMRTSASSYNEQFF.

This clonotype has a handful of counts. This sequence joins TRBV7-3 and TRBJ2-5; 8 nucleotides line up with TRBD1. CDR1 is SGHTA, CDR2 FQGTGA, per germline. This CDR3 region has 15 residues. Trimming took 5 bases from V and 5 from J; bases not matched to a gene: 10. CDR3 bases: TGTGCCAGCAGCCCCCGTAGGACAGGGAGGGAGACCCAGTACTTC. It specifies CASSPRRTGRETQYF. Drawing the rest from reference TRBV7-3 and TRBJ2-5, the complete variable domain is GAGVSQTPSNKVTEKGKYVELRCDPISGHTALYWYRQSLGQGPEFLIYFQGTGAADDSGLPNDRFFAVRPEGSVSTLKIQRTERGDSAVYLCASSPRRTGRETQYFGPGTRLLVL.

The V and J genes are TRBV27 and TRBJ2-5, with a weak D call TRBD2 (5 bases). V lost 2 bases, J lost 2 bases, and 15 bases lay in between. The germline gives CDR1 MNHEY, CDR2 SMNVEV (reference sequence). The CDR3 consists of 16 residues. The CDR3 here is CASSLVGGNPQETQYF. CDR3 nucleotide sequence: TGTGCCAGCAGTTTAGTTGGAGGCAACCCACAAGAGACCCAGTACTTC.

The chain has TRBV4-3 and TRBJ2-2, with D tentatively TRBD2 (5 bases). Trimming pared 3 bases from V and 2 bases from J, leaving 7 bases between. Germline assignment: CDR1 LGHNA and CDR2 YSLEER. The CDR3 has 14 residues. CDR3 DNA sequence: TGCGCCAGCAGCCAGAGGGTTAACACCGGGGAGCTGTTTTTT. Protein sequence: CASSQRVNTGELFF.

To note about this clonotype: A read error may account for a junction end that differs from germline. The chain employs TRBV15 and TRBJ2-1; 8 bases align to TRBD1. The CDR3 contains 16 residues. Looked up from germline, CDR1 is LNHNV and CDR2 is YYDKDF (reference sequence). The CDR3 nucleotides read TGTGCCAGCAGCAGGGAACCGGGACAGGTTTACAATGAGCAGTTCTTC. Translation gives CASSREPGQVYNEQFF.

The chain recombines TRBV3-1 with TRBJ2-7; D might be TRBD1 or TRBD2, each matching 5 bases. Germline-derived CDR1 and CDR2 are LGHDT and YNNKEL (reference sequence). This CDR3 comprises 13 residues. V shed 3 bases and J shed 7 bases, with 13 bases lying between them. The CDR3 loop reads CASSHGAGHEQYF. The CDR3 DNA reads as TGTGCCAGCAGCCACGGGGCTGGACATGAGCAGTACTTC.